This T cell receptor beta chain was identified during a study of Ad26.COV2.S vaccination and SARS-CoV-2 variants. Study in general: Donor allocation was to the COV1001 Ad26.COV2.S trial arm. Study-level points and caveats: People who got the vaccine had more spike-specific TCR breadth than people who got placebo.

About this clone itself: The antigen remains undetermined.

Treatment of the sample: 19 received Ad26.COV2.S at low or high dose, single or two shots; about 5 received placebo; per-sample allocation not given. Collection of the samples took place on day 63 after the first injection of vaccine or placebo. The sample came from a Boston adult aged 18-55 years. The germline V and J ends were trimmed by 3 bases and 4 bases, with 16 bases remaining between them. The CDR3 is made up of 16 amino acids. Germline values: CDR1 LNHDA, CDR2 SQIVND (reference sequence). TCRdb's copy holds only in-frame clones and misses some; the assay was immunoSEQ multiplex PCR. The table includes roughly 680,000 clones, more than 70% detected once.

Sequenced material: peripheral blood, taken in a trial of Ad26.COV2.S vaccine versus placebo. The receptor comes from a person aged 18 to 65 who received the Ad26.COV2.S COVID-19 vaccine or a placebo. The V call is TRBV19, the J call TRBJ2-1; D is ambiguous. CDR3 coding DNA: TGTGCCAGTAGTATCCCCCTAACGCAGAGTTACAATGAGCAGTTCTTC. As protein: CASSIPLTQSYNEQFF.